The present TCR beta chain was sequenced within a study of cytomegalovirus exposure and HLA in healthy donors. Study details: In an early release, HLA-typed donors contributed roughly 85 million unique TCR sequences.

Use of 60 Vbeta and 13 Jbeta primers characterized the PCR. Generated by immunoSEQ multiplex PCR, the TCRdb table keeps only in-frame clones and is missing some. The repertoire holds roughly 140,000 clones, with around 79% as singletons. Germline lookup yields CDR1 SGHTS and CDR2 YDEGEE. With 3 bases removed from V and 4 bases from J, the gap between germline ends came to 15 bases. The CDR3 has 15 residues. This sequence was found in a male donor in good health and CMV-seronegative. V gene TRBV5-8 combines with J gene TRBJ2-3; weak D call: TRBD1 (5 bases). The sample taken for sequencing was PBMCs. The CDR3 loop reads CASSSGRRRADTQYF. Written as DNA, the CDR3 is TGTGCCAGCAGCTCAGGGCGTCGTCGGGCAGATACGCAGTATTTT. The variable domain in full, completed from reference TRBV5-8 and TRBJ2-3, reads EAGVTQSPTHLIKTRGQQATLRCSPISGHTSVYWYQQALGLGLQFLLWYDEGEERNRGNFPPRFSGRQFPNYSSELNVNALELEDSALYLCASSSGRRRADTQYFGPGTRLTVL.